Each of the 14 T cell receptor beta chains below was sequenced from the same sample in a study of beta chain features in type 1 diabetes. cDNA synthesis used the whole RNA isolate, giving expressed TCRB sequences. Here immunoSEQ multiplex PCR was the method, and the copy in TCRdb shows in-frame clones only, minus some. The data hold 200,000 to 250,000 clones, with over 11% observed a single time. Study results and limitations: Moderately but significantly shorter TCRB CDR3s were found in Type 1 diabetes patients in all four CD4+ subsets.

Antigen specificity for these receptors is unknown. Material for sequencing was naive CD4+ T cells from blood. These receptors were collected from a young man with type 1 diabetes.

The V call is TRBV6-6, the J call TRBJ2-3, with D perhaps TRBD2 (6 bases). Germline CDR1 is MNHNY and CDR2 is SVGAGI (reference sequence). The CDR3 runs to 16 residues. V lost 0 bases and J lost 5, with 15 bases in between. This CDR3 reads CASSYSVRQGLDTQYF. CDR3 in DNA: TGTGCCAGCAGTTACTCCGTCCGGCAGGGACTAGATACGCAGTATTTT.

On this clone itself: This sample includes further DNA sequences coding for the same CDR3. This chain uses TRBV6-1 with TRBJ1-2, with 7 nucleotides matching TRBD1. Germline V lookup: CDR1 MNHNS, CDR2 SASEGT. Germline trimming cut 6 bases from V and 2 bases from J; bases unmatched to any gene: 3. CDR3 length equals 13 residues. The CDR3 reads CASRRDSNYGYTF. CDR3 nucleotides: TGTGCCAGCAGGCGGGACAGCAACTATGGCTACACCTTC.

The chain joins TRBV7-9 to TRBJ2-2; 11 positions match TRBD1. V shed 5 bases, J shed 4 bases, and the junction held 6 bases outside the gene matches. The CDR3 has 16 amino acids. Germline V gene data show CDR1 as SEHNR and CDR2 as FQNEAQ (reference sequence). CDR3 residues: CASSPRGTGGTGELFF. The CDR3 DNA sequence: TGTGCCAGCAGCCCCCGCGGGACAGGGGGCACCGGGGAGCTGTTTTTT. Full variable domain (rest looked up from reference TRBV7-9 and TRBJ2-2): DTGVSQNPRHKITKRGQNVTFRCDPISEHNRLYWYRQTLGQGPEFLTYFQNEAQLEKSRLLSDRFSAERPKGSFSTLEIQRTEQGDSAMYLCASSPRGTGGTGELFFGEGSRLTVL.

DNA for the CDR3: TGTGCCAGCAGCTTAGGGGCTATTCGAACAGATACGCAGTATTTT. The encoded protein is CASSLGAIRTDTQYF. The J gene is TRBJ2-3, the V gene TRBV7-8; D gene unclear. Trimming removed 1 base from V and 3 bases from J, with 11 bases in between. The length of the CDR3 is 15 residues. Per the germline V gene, CDR1 is SGHVS and CDR2 is FQNEAQ.

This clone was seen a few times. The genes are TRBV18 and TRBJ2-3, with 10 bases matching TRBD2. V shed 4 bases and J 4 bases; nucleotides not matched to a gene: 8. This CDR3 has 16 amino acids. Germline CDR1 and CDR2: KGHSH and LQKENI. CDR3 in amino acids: CASSLGLAEGSDTQYF. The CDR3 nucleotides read TGTGCCAGCTCACTAGGACTAGCGGAGGGGTCAGATACGCAGTATTTT.

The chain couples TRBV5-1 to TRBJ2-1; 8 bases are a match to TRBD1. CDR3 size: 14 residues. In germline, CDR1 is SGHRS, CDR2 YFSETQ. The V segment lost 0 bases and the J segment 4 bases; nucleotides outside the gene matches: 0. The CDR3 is CASSLGQGYNEQFF. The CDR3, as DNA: TGCGCCAGCAGCTTGGGACAGGGGTACAATGAGCAGTTCTTC.

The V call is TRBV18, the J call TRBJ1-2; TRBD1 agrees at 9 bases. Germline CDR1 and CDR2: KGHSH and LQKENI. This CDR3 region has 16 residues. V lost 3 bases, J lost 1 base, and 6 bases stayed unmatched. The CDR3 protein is CASSPLGTGNNYGYTF. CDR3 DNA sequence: TGTGCCAGCTCACCCTTAGGGACAGGGAATAACTATGGCTACACCTTC.

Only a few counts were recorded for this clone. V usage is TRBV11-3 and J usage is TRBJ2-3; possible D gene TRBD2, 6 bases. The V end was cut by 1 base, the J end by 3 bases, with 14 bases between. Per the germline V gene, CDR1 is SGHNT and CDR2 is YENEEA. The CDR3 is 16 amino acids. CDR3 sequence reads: CASSLGGGRRTDTQYF. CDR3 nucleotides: TGTGCCAGCAGCTTAGGGGGAGGCAGAAGAACAGATACGCAGTATTTT.

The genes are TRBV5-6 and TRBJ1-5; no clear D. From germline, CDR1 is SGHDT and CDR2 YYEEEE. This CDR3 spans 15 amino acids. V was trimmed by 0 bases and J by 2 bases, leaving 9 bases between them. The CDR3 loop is CASSLAPSGNQPQHF. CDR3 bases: TGTGCCAGCAGCTTGGCCCCCTCGGGCAATCAGCCCCAGCATTTT.

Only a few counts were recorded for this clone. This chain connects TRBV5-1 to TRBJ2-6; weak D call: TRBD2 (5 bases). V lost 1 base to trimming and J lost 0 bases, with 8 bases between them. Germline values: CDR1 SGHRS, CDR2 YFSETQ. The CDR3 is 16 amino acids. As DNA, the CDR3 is TGCGCCAGCAGCTTGTCAGGACTCTCTGGGGCCAACGTCCTGACTTTC. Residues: CASSLSGLSGANVLTF.

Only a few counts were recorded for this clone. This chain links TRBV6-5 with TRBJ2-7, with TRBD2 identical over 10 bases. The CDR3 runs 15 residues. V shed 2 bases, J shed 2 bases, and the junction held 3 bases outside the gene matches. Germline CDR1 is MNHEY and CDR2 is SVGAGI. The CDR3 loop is CASSYGTSVPYEQYF. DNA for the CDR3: TGTGCCAGCAGTTACGGGACTAGCGTTCCCTACGAGCAGTACTTC.

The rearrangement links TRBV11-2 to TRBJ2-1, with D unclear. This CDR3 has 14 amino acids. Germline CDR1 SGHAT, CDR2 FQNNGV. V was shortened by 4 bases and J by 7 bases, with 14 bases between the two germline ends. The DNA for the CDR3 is TGTGCCAGCAGCTCCGATAGTATGTTGAATGAGCAGTTCTTC. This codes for CASSSDSMLNEQFF.

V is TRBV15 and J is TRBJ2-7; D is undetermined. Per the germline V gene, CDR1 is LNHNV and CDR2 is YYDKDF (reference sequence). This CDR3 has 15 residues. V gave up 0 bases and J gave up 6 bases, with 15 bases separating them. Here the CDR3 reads CATSRDLTLVGEQYF. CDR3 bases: TGTGCCACCAGCAGAGATTTGACCCTAGTAGGCGAGCAGTACTTC. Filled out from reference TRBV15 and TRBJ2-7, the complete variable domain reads DAMVIQNPRYQVTQFGKPVTLSCSQTLNHNVMYWYQQKSSQAPKLLFHYYDKDFNNEADTPDNFQSRRPNTSFCFLDIRSPGLGDTAMYLCATSRDLTLVGEQYFGPGTRLTVT.

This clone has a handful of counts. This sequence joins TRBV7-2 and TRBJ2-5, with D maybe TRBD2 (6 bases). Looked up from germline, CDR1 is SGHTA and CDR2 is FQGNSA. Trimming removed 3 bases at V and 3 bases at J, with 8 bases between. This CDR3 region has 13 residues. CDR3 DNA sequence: TGTGCCAGCAGCTTTACTAGCAAAGAGACCCAGTACTTC. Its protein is CASSFTSKETQYF.